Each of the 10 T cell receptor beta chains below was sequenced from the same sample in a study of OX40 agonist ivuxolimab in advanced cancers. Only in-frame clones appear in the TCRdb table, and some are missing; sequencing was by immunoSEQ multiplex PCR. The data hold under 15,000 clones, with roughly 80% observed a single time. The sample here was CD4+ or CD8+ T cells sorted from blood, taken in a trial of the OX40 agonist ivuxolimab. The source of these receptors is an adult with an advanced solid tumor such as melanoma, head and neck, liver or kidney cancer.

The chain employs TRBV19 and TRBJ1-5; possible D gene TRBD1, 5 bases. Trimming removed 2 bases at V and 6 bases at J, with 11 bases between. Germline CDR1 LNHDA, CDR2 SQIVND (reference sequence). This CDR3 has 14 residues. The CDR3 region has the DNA TGTGCCAGTAGTATAAGAGGGGAGGCTCAGCCCCAGCATTTT. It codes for CASSIRGEAQPQHF.

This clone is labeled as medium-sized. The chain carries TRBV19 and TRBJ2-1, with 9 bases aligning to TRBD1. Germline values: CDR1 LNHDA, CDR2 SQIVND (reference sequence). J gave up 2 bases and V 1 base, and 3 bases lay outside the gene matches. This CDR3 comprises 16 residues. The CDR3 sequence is CASSIGDRDTYNEQFF. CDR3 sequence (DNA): TGTGCCAGTAGTATAGGGGACAGGGACACCTACAATGAGCAGTTCTTC.

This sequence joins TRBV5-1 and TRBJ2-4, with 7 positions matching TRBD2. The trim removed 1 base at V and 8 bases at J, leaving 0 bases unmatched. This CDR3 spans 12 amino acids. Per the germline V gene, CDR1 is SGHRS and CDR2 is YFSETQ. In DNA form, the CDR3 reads TGCGCCAGCAGCTTGCGGGGGGACATTCAGTACTTC. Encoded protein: CASSLRGDIQYF.

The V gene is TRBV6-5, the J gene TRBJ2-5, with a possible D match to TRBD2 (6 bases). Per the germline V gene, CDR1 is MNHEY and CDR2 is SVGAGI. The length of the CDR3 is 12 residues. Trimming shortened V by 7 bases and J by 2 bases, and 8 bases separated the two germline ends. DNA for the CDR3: TGTGCCAGCACCGGGACTCAAGAGACCCAGTACTTC. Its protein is CASTGTQETQYF.

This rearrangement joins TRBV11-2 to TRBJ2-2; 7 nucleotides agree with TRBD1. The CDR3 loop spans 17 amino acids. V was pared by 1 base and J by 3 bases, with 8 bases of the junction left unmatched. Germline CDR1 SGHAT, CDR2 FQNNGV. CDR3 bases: TGTGCCAGCAGCTTAGCCGGGTCGGGGACAGACACCGGGGAGCTGTTTTTT. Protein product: CASSLAGSGTDTGELFF.

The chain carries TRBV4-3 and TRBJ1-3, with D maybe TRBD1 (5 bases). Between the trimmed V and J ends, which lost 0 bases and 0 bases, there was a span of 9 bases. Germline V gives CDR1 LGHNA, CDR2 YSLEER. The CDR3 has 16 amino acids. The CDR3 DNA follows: TGCGCCAGCAGCCAAGATATGGACATCTCTGGAAACACCATATATTTT. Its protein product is CASSQDMDISGNTIYF.

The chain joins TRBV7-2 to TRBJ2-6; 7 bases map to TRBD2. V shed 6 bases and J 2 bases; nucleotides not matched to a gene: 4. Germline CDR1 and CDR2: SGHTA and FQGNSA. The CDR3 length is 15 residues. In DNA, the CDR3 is TGTGCCAGCAGGCCGCGGGGGACTGGGGCCAACGTCCTGACTTTC. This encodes CASRPRGTGANVLTF.

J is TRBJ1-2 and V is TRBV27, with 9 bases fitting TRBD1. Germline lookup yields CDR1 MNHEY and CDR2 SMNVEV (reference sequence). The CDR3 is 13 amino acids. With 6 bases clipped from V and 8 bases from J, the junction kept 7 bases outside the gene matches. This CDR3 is CASSGTGGGGYTF. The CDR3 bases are TGTGCCAGCAGCGGAACAGGGGGCGGAGGCTACACCTTC.

The CDR3 DNA reads TGTGCCAGCAGTTGGGAGAGAAGCTCCTATAATTCACCCCTCCACTTT. Translating it yields CASSWERSSYNSPLHF. This chain joins TRBV6-5 and TRBJ1-6; D gene ambiguous. This CDR3 region has 16 residues. The germline V and J ends were trimmed by 4 bases and 0 bases, with 10 bases remaining between them. Per germline, CDR1 MNHEY and CDR2 SVGAGI.

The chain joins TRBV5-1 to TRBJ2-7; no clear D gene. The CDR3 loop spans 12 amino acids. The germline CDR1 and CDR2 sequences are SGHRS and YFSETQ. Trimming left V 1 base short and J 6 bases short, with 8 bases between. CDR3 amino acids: CASSLSVSEQYF. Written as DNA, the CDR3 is TGCGCCAGCAGCTTGTCCGTTTCCGAGCAGTACTTC.